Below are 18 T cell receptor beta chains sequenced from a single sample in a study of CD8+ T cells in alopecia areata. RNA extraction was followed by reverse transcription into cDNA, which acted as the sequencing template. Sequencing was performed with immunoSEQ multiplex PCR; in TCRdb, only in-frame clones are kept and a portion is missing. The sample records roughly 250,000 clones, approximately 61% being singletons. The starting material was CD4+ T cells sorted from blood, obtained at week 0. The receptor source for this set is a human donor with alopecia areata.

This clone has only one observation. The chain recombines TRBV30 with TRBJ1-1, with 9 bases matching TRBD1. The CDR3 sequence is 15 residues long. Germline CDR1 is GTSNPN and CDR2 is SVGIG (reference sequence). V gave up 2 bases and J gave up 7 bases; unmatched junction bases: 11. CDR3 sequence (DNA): TGTGCCTGGAGTCATTTTAACAGGGGGCTTGGTGAAGCTTTCTTT. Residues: CAWSHFNRGLGEAFF.

CDR3 in DNA: TGTGCCTGGAGTGTACAGGGAGGGTTGGATGGCTACACCTTC. Translated, it gives CAWSVQGGLDGYTF. The chain employs TRBV30 and TRBJ1-2; the D gene is possibly TRBD1 (6 bases). The germline V gene has CDR1 GTSNPN and CDR2 SVGIG (reference sequence). The CDR3 is 14 amino acids. V lost 0 bases, J lost 6 bases, and 14 bases lay in between. Supplemented by reference TRBV30 and TRBJ1-2, the full variable domain reads SQTIHQWPATLVQPVGSPLSLECTVEGTSNPNLYWYRQAAGRGLQLLFYSVGIGQISSEVPQNLSASRPQDRQFILSSKKLLLSDSGFYLCAWSVQGGLDGYTFGSGTRLTVV.

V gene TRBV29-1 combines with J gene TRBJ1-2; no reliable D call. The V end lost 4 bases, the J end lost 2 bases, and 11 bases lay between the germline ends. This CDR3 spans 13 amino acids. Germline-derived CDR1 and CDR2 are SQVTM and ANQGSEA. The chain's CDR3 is CSVATEKNYGYTF. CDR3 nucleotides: TGCAGCGTTGCCACAGAGAAAAACTATGGCTACACCTTC. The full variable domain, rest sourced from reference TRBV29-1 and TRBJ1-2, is SAVISQKPSRDICQRGTSLTIQCQVDSQVTMMFWYRQQPGQSLTLIATANQGSEATYESGFVIDKFPISRPNLTFSTLTVSNMSPEDSSIYLCSVATEKNYGYTFGSGTRLTVV.

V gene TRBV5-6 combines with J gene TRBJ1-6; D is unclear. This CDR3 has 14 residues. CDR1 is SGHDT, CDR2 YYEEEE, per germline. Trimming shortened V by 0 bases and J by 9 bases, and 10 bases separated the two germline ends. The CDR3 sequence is CASSLAGSGSPLHF. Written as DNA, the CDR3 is TGTGCCAGCAGCTTGGCGGGGAGCGGTTCACCCCTCCACTTT.

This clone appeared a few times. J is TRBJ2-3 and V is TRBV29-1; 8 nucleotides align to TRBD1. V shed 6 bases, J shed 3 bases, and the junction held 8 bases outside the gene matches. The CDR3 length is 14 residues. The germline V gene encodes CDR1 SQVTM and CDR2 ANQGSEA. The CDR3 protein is CSVYQGAWTDTQYF. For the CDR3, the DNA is TGCAGCGTATACCAGGGGGCTTGGACAGATACGCAGTATTTT.

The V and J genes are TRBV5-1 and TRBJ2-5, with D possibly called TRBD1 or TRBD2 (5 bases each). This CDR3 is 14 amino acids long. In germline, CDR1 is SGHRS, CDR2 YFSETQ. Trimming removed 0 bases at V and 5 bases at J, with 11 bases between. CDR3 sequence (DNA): TGCGCCAGCAGCTTGGGGGGGACGAAGGAGACCCAGTACTTC. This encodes CASSLGGTKETQYF. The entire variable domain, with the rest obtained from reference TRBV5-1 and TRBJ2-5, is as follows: KAGVTQTPRYLIKTRGQQVTLSCSPISGHRSVSWYQQTPGQGLQFLFEYFSETQRNKGNFPGRFSGRQFSNSRSEMNVSTLELGDSALYLCASSLGGTKETQYFGPGTRLLVL.

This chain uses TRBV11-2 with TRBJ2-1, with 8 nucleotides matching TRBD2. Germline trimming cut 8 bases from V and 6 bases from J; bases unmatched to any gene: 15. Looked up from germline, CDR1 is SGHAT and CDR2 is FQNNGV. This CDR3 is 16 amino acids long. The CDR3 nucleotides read TGTGCCAGCGGGCAAAGGACTAGCCCAACTGGCAATGAGCAGTTCTTC. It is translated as CASGQRTSPTGNEQFF.

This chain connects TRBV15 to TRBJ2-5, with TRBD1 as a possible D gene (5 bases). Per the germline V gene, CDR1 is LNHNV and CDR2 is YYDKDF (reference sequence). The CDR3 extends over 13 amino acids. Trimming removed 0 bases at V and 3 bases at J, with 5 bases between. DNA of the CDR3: TGTGCCACCAGCAGAGACAGGGAAGAGACCCAGTACTTC. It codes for CATSRDREETQYF.

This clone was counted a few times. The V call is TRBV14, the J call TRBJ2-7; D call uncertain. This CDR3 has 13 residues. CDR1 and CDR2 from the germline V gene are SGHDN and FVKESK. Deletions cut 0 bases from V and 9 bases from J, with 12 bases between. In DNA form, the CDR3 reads TGTGCCAGCAGCCAAGATCTAACGGATCGGCAGTACTTC. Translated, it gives CASSQDLTDRQYF.

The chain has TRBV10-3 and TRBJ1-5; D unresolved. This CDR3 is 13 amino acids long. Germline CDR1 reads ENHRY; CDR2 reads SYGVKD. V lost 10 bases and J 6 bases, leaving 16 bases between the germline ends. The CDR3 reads CATRGGEGQPQHF. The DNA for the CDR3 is TGTGCCACCCGTGGAGGAGAGGGTCAGCCCCAGCATTTT.

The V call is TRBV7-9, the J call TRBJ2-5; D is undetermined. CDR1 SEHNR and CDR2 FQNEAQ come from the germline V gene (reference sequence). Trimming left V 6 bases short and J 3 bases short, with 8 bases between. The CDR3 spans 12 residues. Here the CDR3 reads CASRSGEETQYF. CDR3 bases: TGTGCCAGCAGGTCCGGAGAAGAGACCCAGTACTTC.

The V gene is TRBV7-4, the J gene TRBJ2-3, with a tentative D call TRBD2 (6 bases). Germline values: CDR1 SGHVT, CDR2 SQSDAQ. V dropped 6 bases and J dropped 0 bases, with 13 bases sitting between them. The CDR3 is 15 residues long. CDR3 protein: CASSYLASSTDTQYF. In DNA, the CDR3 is TGTGCCAGCAGTTACCTAGCGTCGAGCACAGATACGCAGTATTTT. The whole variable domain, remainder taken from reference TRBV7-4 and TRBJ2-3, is GAGVSQSPRYKVAKRGRDVALRCDSISGHVTLYWYRQTLGQGSEVLTYSQSDAQRDKSGRPSGRFSAERPERSVSTLKIQRTEQGDSAVYLCASSYLASSTDTQYFGPGTRLTVL.

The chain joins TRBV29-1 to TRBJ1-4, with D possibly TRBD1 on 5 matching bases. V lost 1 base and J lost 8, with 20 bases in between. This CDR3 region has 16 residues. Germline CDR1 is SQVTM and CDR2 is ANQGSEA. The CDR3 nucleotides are TGCAGCGTTGAAGTTACGTCGCCAGGGTCACACGAAAAACTGTTTTTT. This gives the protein CSVEVTSPGSHEKLFF.

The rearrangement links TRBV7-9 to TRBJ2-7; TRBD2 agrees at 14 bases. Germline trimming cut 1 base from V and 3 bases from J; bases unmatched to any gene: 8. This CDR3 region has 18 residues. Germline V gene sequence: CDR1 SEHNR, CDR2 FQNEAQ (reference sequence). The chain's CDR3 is CASSLGGLAGGRNYEQYF. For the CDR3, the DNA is TGTGCCAGCAGCTTAGGAGGACTAGCGGGGGGCCGGAACTACGAGCAGTACTTC.

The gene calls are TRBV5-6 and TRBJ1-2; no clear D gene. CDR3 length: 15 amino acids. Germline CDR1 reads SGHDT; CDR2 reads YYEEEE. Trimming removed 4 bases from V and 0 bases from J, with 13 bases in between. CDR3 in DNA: TGTGCCAGCAGCGCCTCGGTGGGTTCTAACTATGGCTACACCTTC. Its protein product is CASSASVGSNYGYTF.

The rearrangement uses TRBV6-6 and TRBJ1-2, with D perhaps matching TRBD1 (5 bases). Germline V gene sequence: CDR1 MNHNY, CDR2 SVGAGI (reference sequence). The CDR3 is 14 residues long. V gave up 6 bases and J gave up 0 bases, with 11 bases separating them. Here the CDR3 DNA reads TGTGCCAGCAGGAGGGACGTAGCTAACTATGGCTACACCTTC. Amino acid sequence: CASRRDVANYGYTF.

CDR3 residues: CASSGGGANTYEQYF. The CDR3 bases are TGCGCCAGCAGCGGCGGCGGGGCGAACACCTACGAGCAGTACTTC. This chain uses TRBV5-1 with TRBJ2-7; tentative D call: TRBD2 (6 bases). Germline V lookup: CDR1 SGHRS, CDR2 YFSETQ. This CDR3 region has 15 residues. V was shortened by 4 bases and J by 2 bases, with 16 bases between the two germline ends.

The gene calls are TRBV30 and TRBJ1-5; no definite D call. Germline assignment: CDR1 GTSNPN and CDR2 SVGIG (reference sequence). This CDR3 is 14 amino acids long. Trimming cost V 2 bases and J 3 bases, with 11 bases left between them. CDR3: CAWSQGKLNQPQHF. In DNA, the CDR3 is TGTGCCTGGAGTCAAGGGAAGCTCAATCAGCCCCAGCATTTT.